This paragraph covers one T cell receptor beta chain sequence. The sample belongs to a study of blood T cells in healthy people across ages. It was with a sample-barcoded 5' primer and a J-beta primer mix that a second PCR of roughly 7 to 12 cycles was run. Each CDR3 protein gets one entry after TCRdb re-called the 5' RACE reads with MiXCR. This sample has around 1,800,000 distinct CDR3 sequences; approximately 40% occur once, and the top ten carry under 25%. The clonotype originates from a human donor in good health. The specimen was blood.

CDR3: CASSLDLAGVLDTQYF. Here the CDR3 DNA reads TGTGCCAGCAGCTTGGACCTAGCGGGGGTACTTGATACGCAGTATTTT. The chain uses TRBV5-6 and TRBJ2-3, with 10 positions matching TRBD2. V was pared by 0 bases and J by 6 bases, with 7 bases of the junction left unmatched. The CDR3 consists of 16 residues. Germline V gene data show CDR1 as SGHDT and CDR2 as YYEEEE.